This TCR beta chain was identified during a study of T cells in localized non-small cell lung cancer. Clones were read by immunoSEQ multiplex PCR, and TCRdb kept only the in-frame ones, dropping some. The top ten clones hold roughly 4% of a sample with 15,000 to 20,000 clones, approximately 83% of them seen once. In the case of this clone: Its antigen is not identified.

Whole-study results and caveats: Investigators sequenced only a single tumor region, leaving heterogeneity possible. Tumor trailed uninvolved adjacent lung in T cell clonality, which peaked there. Within adjacent lung there appeared a median around 57 of the top 100 tumor clones.

The input for sequencing was peripheral blood, taken before any cancer treatment. This receptor was obtained from a man aged 40 to 69 with stage I lung adenocarcinoma.

CDR3 coding DNA: TGTGCCAGCAGTGCTAGCTTGGGGGCCCTCTCTGGGGCCAACGTCCTGACTTTC. Residues: CASSASLGALSGANVLTF. The chain is built from TRBV6-1 and TRBJ2-6; possibly TRBD1 for D (6 bases). Germline lookup yields CDR1 MNHNS and CDR2 SASEGT. The CDR3 totals 18 residues. Trimming took 4 bases from V and 0 from J, leaving 16 bases between them.